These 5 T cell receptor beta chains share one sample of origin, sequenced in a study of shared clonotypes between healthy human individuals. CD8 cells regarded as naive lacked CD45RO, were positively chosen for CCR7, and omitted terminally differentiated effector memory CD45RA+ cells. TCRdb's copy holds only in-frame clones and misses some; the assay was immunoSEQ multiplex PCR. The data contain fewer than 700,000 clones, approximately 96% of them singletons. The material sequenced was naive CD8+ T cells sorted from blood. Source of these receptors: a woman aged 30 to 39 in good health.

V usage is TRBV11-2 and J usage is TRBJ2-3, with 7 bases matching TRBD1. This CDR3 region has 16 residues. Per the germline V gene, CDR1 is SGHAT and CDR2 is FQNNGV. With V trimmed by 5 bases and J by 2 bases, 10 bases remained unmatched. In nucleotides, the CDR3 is TGTGCCAGCAGCCCCCCCGCAGGGGGTGTCACAGATACGCAGTATTTT. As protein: CASSPPAGGVTDTQYF.

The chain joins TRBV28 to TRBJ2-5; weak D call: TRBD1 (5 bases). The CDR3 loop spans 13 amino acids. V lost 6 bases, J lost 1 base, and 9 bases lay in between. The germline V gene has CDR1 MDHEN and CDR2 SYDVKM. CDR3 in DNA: TGTGCCAGCAGGCGAAGGGGCCAAGAGACCCAGTACTTC. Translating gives CASRRRGQETQYF.

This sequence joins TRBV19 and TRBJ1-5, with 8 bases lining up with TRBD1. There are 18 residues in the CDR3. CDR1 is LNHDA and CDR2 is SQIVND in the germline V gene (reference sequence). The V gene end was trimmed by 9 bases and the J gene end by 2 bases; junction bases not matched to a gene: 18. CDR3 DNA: TGTGCCAGCAAGCCGCGGACAGGGTTCAGTTCTGGCAATCAGCCCCAGCATTTT. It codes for CASKPRTGFSSGNQPQHF. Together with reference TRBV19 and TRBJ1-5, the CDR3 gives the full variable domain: DGGITQSPKYLFRKEGQNVTLSCEQNLNHDAMYWYRQDPGQGLRLIYYSQIVNDFQKGDIAEGYSVSREKKESFPLTVTSAQKNPTAFYLCASKPRTGFSSGNQPQHFGDGTRLSIL.

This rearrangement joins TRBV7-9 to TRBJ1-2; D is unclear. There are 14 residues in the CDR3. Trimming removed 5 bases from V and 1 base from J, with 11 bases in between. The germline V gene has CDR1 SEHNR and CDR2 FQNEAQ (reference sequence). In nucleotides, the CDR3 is TGTGCCAGCAGCCCTATGGGCAATAACTATGGCTACACCTTC. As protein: CASSPMGNNYGYTF. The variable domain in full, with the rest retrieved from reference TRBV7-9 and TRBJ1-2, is DTGVSQNPRHKITKRGQNVTFRCDPISEHNRLYWYRQTLGQGPEFLTYFQNEAQLEKSRLLSDRFSAERPKGSFSTLEIQRTEQGDSAMYLCASSPMGNNYGYTFGSGTRLTVV.

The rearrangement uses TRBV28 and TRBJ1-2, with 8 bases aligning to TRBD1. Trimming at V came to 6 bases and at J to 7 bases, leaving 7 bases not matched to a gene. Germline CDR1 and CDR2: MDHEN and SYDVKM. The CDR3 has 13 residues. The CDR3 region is CASRSPGGAGYTF. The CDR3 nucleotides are TGTGCCAGCAGATCCCCAGGGGGCGCTGGCTACACCTTC.